One and the same sample provided the 19 T cell receptor beta chains below, sequenced in a study of T-cell reconstitution after alpha-beta-depleted transplantation in children. Unique molecular identifiers were incorporated during preparation of the TCRbeta library. TCRdb re-analysed the PCR reads in MiXCR, keeping a single row per CDR3 protein. The table has about 980,000 distinct CDR3 sequences, about 29% seen once; the top ten hold under 30%. Sequences were derived from PBMCs, mostly from graft donor cells, sampled 360 days after TCRalphabeta/CD19-depleted stem cell transplant. Receptors were obtained from a boy under two years old who had a stem cell transplant for SCID, so the T cells may come from the graft donor.

This clonotype has only a few counts. This rearrangement joins TRBV20-1 to TRBJ2-3; 9 bases align to TRBD2. Germline V gene data show CDR1 as DFQATT and CDR2 as SNEGSKA (reference sequence). The ends lost 7 bases at V and 4 bases at J; junction bases unmatched: 3. The CDR3 spans 12 residues. DNA of the CDR3: TGCAGTGGCGGGGGGGCATCAGATACGCAGTATTTT. It translates to CSGGGASDTQYF.

V gene TRBV6-5 combines with J gene TRBJ1-1, with 7 bases fitting TRBD1. V lost 5 bases to trimming and J lost 4 bases; unmatched junction nucleotides: 10. The germline gives CDR1 MNHEY, CDR2 SVGAGI. The CDR3 is made up of 15 amino acids. CDR3 sequence reads: CASSIRGGAGTEAFF. CDR3 nucleotides: TGTGCCAGCAGTATCCGAGGGGGCGCGGGCACTGAAGCTTTCTTT.

V usage is TRBV28 and J usage is TRBJ2-7, with D tentatively TRBD1 (6 bases). The CDR3 sequence is 16 residues long. Trimming shortened V by 4 bases and J by 4 bases, and 20 bases separated the two germline ends. Germline CDR1 is MDHEN and CDR2 is SYDVKM. CDR3 in amino acids: CASSSLEGYDRYEQYF. CDR3 in DNA: TGTGCCAGCAGTTCATTAGAGGGTTATGACAGGTACGAGCAGTACTTC.

This clonotype was seen a few times. The chain carries TRBV27 and TRBJ2-7; D call uncertain. Trimming stripped 3 bases from V and 3 bases from J, with 12 bases between. CDR3 length equals 14 residues. Looked up from germline, CDR1 is MNHEY and CDR2 is SMNVEV (reference sequence). The CDR3 nucleotides read TGTGCCAGCAGTTTCGGCAACCTACGCTACGAGCAGTACTTC. Translating it yields CASSFGNLRYEQYF.

This chain connects TRBV6-1 to TRBJ1-2, with 7 bases aligning to TRBD1. The germline CDR1 and CDR2 sequences are MNHNS and SASEGT. The CDR3 is 13 residues long. V dropped 10 bases and J dropped 1; count of bases not matched to a gene: 6. CDR3 DNA: TGTGCCACCACCGACAGGGATAACTATGGCTACACCTTC. The encoded protein is CATTDRDNYGYTF.

Here the CDR3 reads CASSFGTVGETQYF. CDR3 in DNA: TGTGCCAGCAGCTTCGGAACGGTGGGAGAGACCCAGTACTTC. This chain links TRBV7-9 with TRBJ2-5; D is uncertain. This CDR3 spans 14 amino acids. The V end lost 3 bases, the J end lost 4 bases, and 12 bases lay between the germline ends. Germline assignment: CDR1 SEHNR and CDR2 FQNEAQ (reference sequence).

In its sample, this clonotype was seen a few times. The genes are TRBV28 and TRBJ2-1; D gene uncertain. CDR1 and CDR2 (germline): MDHEN, SYDVKM. The CDR3 is 15 amino acids. V was cut by 5 bases and J by 5 bases, with 16 bases left in between. CDR3 sequence: CASSQSPLGDNEQFF. The CDR3 nucleotides are TGTGCCAGCAGTCAAAGCCCTCTTGGGGACAATGAGCAGTTCTTC.

Note on this clonotype: It may be a read error: a sequence one base away is much more abundant. This chain connects TRBV5-1 to TRBJ2-2; no clear D gene. CDR1 is SGHRS, CDR2 YFSETQ, per germline. Trimming shortened V by 0 bases and J by 0 bases, and 3 bases separated the two germline ends. The CDR3 is made up of 14 amino acids. The CDR3 DNA reads TGCGCCAGCAGCTTGGAGTCGAACACCGGGGAGCTGTTTTTT. Its translation: CASSLESNTGELFF. Full variable domain (missing parts from reference TRBV5-1 and TRBJ2-2): KAGVTQTPRYLIKTRGQQVTLSCSPISGHRSVSWYQQTPGQGLQFLFEYFSETQRNKGNFPGRFSGRQFSNSRSEMNVSTLELGDSALYLCASSLESNTGELFFGEGSRLTVL.

This clonotype was counted between two and nine times. The chain's CDR3 is CASSLADRGRGESNQPQHF. The CDR3 DNA reads as TGTGCCAGCAGTTTAGCGGACAGGGGGAGGGGTGAAAGCAATCAGCCCCAGCATTTT. The chain has TRBV12-3 or TRBV12-4 and TRBJ1-5; 10 bases match TRBD1. V gave up 0 bases and J gave up 1 base; unmatched junction bases: 9. The length of the CDR3 is 19 residues.

The rearrangement joins TRBV4-3 to TRBJ2-5, with D perhaps TRBD1 or TRBD2 (5 bases each). This CDR3 comprises 16 residues. Germline V gene lookup returns CDR1 LGHNA and CDR2 YSLEER. Trimming took off 0 bases at V and 5 bases at J, with 16 bases between the two ends. The CDR3 here is CASSQDRGYTRETQYF. CDR3 coding DNA: TGCGCCAGCAGCCAAGATCGGGGCTATACAAGGGAGACCCAGTACTTC.

The chain links TRBV6-1 to TRBJ2-3, with 7 positions matching TRBD1. This CDR3 is 15 amino acids long. The V gene's germline CDR1 is MNHNS and CDR2 SASEGT. V was pared by 6 bases and J by 4 bases, with 10 bases of the junction left unmatched. CDR3 in amino acids: CASRPQGPPADTQYF. In DNA, the CDR3 is TGTGCCAGCAGACCACAGGGGCCTCCTGCAGATACGCAGTATTTT.

Only a few counts were recorded for this clonotype. The chain carries TRBV20-1 and TRBJ2-5, with a weak D call TRBD2 (6 bases). V was cut by 4 bases and J by 5 bases, with 20 bases left in between. The CDR3 runs to 15 residues. CDR1 and CDR2 from the germline V gene are DFQATT and SNEGSKA (reference sequence). The CDR3 nucleotides read TGCAGTGCTAAGCCCGGAGGGAGCTTAGGGGAGACCCAGTACTTC. Protein product: CSAKPGGSLGETQYF.

The chain has TRBV12-3 or TRBV12-4 and TRBJ1-5; D might be TRBD1 (6 bases). V lost 5 bases and J 4 bases, leaving 12 bases between the germline ends. The CDR3 is 14 residues long. The CDR3 loop reads CASSPRTENQPQHF. CDR3 coding DNA: TGTGCCAGCAGTCCCCGGACAGAAAATCAGCCCCAGCATTTT.

This clonotype was seen more than once but under ten times. This chain uses TRBV6-1 with TRBJ2-2, with D tentatively TRBD2 (5 bases). This CDR3 is 16 amino acids long. The V gene's germline CDR1 is MNHNS and CDR2 SASEGT. V lost 3 bases and J lost 1, with 12 bases in between. The CDR3 region is CASSDRGRQNTGELFF. The CDR3 DNA reads TGTGCCAGCAGTGATCGGGGTAGGCAGAACACCGGGGAGCTGTTTTTT.

This chain links TRBV25-1 with TRBJ1-1, with TRBD1 matching 9 bases. Germline CDR1 reads MGHDK; CDR2 reads SYGVNS. J lost 5 bases, V lost 4 bases, and 8 bases had no gene match. This CDR3 is 15 amino acids long. DNA of the CDR3: TGTGCCAGCAGTGTACAGGACAGGGGTTTGACTGAAGCTTTCTTT. Its protein is CASSVQDRGLTEAFF.

The chain employs TRBV4-1 and TRBJ2-7; TRBD1 is a possible D gene (5 bases). The length of the CDR3 is 15 residues. The V end lost 0 bases, the J end lost 3 bases, and 12 bases lay between the germline ends. The germline CDR1 and CDR2 sequences are MGHRA and YSYEKL. Here the CDR3 reads CASSQDPGFHYEQYF. In nucleotides, the CDR3 is TGCGCCAGCAGCCAAGATCCAGGGTTTCACTACGAGCAGTACTTC.

The V and J genes are TRBV29-1 and TRBJ2-7; 9 bases match TRBD1. V gave up 4 bases and J gave up 4 bases; unmatched junction bases: 8. The germline V gene has CDR1 SQVTM and CDR2 ANQGSEA. This CDR3 spans 14 amino acids. CDR3 in amino acids: CSVGASGTGYEQYF. DNA of the CDR3: TGCAGCGTTGGGGCTTCCGGGACAGGGTACGAGCAGTACTTC.

The rearrangement uses TRBV5-1 and TRBJ1-2; possible D gene TRBD1, 6 bases. V lost 3 bases and J lost 8, with 17 bases in between. This CDR3 spans 14 amino acids. CDR1 and CDR2 (germline): SGHRS, YFSETQ. CDR3 nucleotide sequence: TGCGCCAGCAGCTCCCCACAGGGTGACAGAGGCTACACCTTC. As protein: CASSSPQGDRGYTF.

Only a few counts were recorded for this clonotype. This chain connects TRBV18 to TRBJ2-7, with D possibly called TRBD1 or TRBD2 (5 bases each). Germline-derived CDR1 and CDR2 are KGHSH and LQKENI. The V gene lost 0 bases and the J gene lost 3 bases, with 12 bases spanning the gap. This CDR3 region has 15 residues. The CDR3 DNA follows: TGTGCCAGCTCACCACCGGCAGGGAGATTCTACGAGCAGTACTTC. Its protein product is CASSPPAGRFYEQYF.